A single sample is the source of the 21 T cell receptor beta chains below, sequenced in a study of spatial heterogeneity in lung cancer. Study conclusions and caveats: Counts of expanded alpha and beta TCRs within tumors tracked the tumor nonsynonymous mutation count.

Time point defined: sample taken at primary tumor resection. TCRdb itself ran the 5' RACE reads through MiXCR, one entry per CDR3 protein. The sample includes 15,000 to 20,000 distinct CDR3 sequences, approximately 5.8% of them seen just once. These TCRs are of unknown antigen specificity. The source was lung tumor tissue, collected at surgery. These receptor sequences come from a male donor with early-stage non-small cell lung cancer.

In this sample, this clonotype turned up many times. The rearrangement joins TRBV5-5 to TRBJ1-5; 8 positions agree with TRBD1. The CDR3 contains 17 residues. Trimming at V came to 1 base and at J to 2 bases, leaving 8 bases not matched to a gene. CDR1 is SGHKS and CDR2 is YYEKEE in the germline V gene (reference sequence). The CDR3 region is CASSLRTGPGGNQPQHF. CDR3 bases: TGTGCCAGCAGCTTGAGGACAGGGCCTGGGGGCAATCAGCCCCAGCATTTT.

This clonotype showed up many times. This sequence joins TRBV6-6 and TRBJ1-5, with a tentative D call TRBD1 (5 bases). The CDR3 spans 14 residues. V was shortened by 6 bases and J by 4 bases, with 13 bases between the two germline ends. CDR1 and CDR2 (germline): MNHNY, SVGAGI (reference sequence). This CDR3 is CASRPDSNNQPQHF. The CDR3 DNA is TGTGCCAGCAGACCAGACAGCAATAATCAGCCCCAGCATTTT.

The chain carries TRBV7-2 and TRBJ1-2, with 8 bases identical to TRBD1. V trimming: 5 bases; J trimming: 4 bases; junction bases outside the gene matches: 6. Germline V gene data show CDR1 as SGHTA and CDR2 as FQGNSA. The CDR3 spans 14 residues. CDR3 sequence: CASSEGQGGYGYTF. The CDR3 nucleotides read TGTGCCAGCAGCGAAGGACAGGGAGGCTATGGCTACACCTTC.

In its sample, this clonotype was seen many times. The chain carries TRBV20-1 and TRBJ2-3; 12 bases are a match to TRBD2. Germline CDR1 and CDR2: DFQATT and SNEGSKA (reference sequence). The junction had 7 bases not matched to a gene; V was cut back by 5 bases and J by 4 bases. CDR3 size: 15 residues. DNA for the CDR3: TGCAGTGCTTCGCTAGCGGGAGGGCAGGCAGATACGCAGTATTTT. Its translation is CSASLAGGQADTQYF.

This clonotype has at least ten counts. The chain uses TRBV9 and TRBJ1-2; 10 bases are a match to TRBD1. Trimming removed 5 bases from V and 3 bases from J; junction bases left unmatched: 1. Germline V CDR1 and CDR2: SGDLS, YYNGEE. The CDR3 extends over 13 amino acids. CDR3 nucleotide sequence: TGTGCCAGCAGGGACAGGGGGGACTATGGCTACACCTTC. Translated, it gives CASRDRGDYGYTF.

This clonotype has ten or more counts. The rearrangement joins TRBV12-3 or TRBV12-4 to TRBJ2-7; 8 bases are shared with TRBD1. V dropped 3 bases and J dropped 7; count of bases not matched to a gene: 5. The CDR3 covers 13 residues. In DNA form, the CDR3 reads TGTGCCAGCAGTTTGAGACAGGGGCTGGAGCAGTACTTC. Encoded protein: CASSLRQGLEQYF.

This clonotype appeared many times. The CDR3 region is CAIIPSPATDYGYTF. CDR3 DNA: TGTGCCATCATCCCGAGTCCCGCGACGGACTATGGCTACACCTTC. The chain uses TRBV10-3 and TRBJ1-2, with unresolved D. Germline V lookup: CDR1 ENHRY, CDR2 SYGVKD. V lost 7 bases and J 3 bases, leaving 18 bases between the germline ends. The CDR3 sequence is 15 residues long.

The chain carries TRBV28 and TRBJ2-7; TRBD1 aligns across 7 bases. V lost 2 bases to trimming and J lost 0 bases; unmatched junction nucleotides: 4. Germline assignment: CDR1 MDHEN and CDR2 SYDVKM. The CDR3 is 15 amino acids. Here the CDR3 reads CASSLAGTASYEQYF. CDR3 nucleotides: TGTGCCAGCAGTTTAGCCGGGACAGCCTCCTACGAGCAGTACTTC.

Many counts were recorded for this clonotype. The V gene is TRBV13, the J gene TRBJ2-7; 11 bases map to TRBD2. The germline gives CDR1 PRHDT, CDR2 FYEKMQ (reference sequence). The CDR3 is 14 residues long. V was clipped by 6 bases and J by 5 bases; unmatched bases: 6. The CDR3 here is CASSLSGRADEQYF. CDR3 bases: TGTGCCAGCAGTCTTAGCGGGAGGGCCGACGAGCAGTACTTC.

The table lists this clonotype with many counts. This chain connects TRBV7-3 to TRBJ2-2; D unresolved. Trimming took 5 bases from V and 1 from J, leaving 11 bases between them. This CDR3 region has 15 residues. Per the germline V gene, CDR1 is SGHTA and CDR2 is FQGTGA. Here the CDR3 DNA reads TGTGCCAGCAGCCCCCTTCCAGGGAACACCGGGGAGCTGTTTTTT. Protein product: CASSPLPGNTGELFF.

At least ten counts were recorded for this clonotype. The chain recombines TRBV5-4 with TRBJ2-5, with TRBD1 identical over 9 bases. This CDR3 has 15 amino acids. Germline V gene lookup returns CDR1 SGHNT and CDR2 YYREEE (reference sequence). The junction had 8 bases not matched to a gene; V was cut back by 4 bases and J by 4 bases. This CDR3 is CASSQNRGRGETQYF. The CDR3 region has the DNA TGTGCCAGCAGCCAGAACAGGGGGCGCGGAGAGACCCAGTACTTC.

This clonotype was picked up many times. The chain uses TRBV7-9 and TRBJ2-2; 10 nucleotides align to TRBD2. Germline CDR1 is SEHNR and CDR2 is FQNEAQ (reference sequence). The CDR3 extends over 20 amino acids. Trimming at V came to 1 base and at J to 4 bases, leaving 15 bases not matched to a gene. The CDR3 region has the DNA TGTGCCAGCAGCTTAGGGCTAGCGGGAGTCGCCCCATCGAGCACCGGGGAGCTGTTTTTT. It is translated as CASSLGLAGVAPSSTGELFF.

The V call is TRBV27, the J call TRBJ1-6; 8 nucleotides agree with TRBD1. Germline V lookup: CDR1 MNHEY, CDR2 SMNVEV (reference sequence). This CDR3 has 13 residues. V dropped 5 bases and J dropped 10; count of bases not matched to a gene: 4. Written as DNA, the CDR3 is TGTGCCAGCAGTCACGGACAGGGCTCACCCCTCCACTTT. Protein: CASSHGQGSPLHF.

This clonotype is medium-sized by share. This sequence joins TRBV6-5 and TRBJ2-1, with 12 bases lining up with TRBD2. The CDR3 is 17 amino acids. CDR1 and CDR2 (germline): MNHEY, SVGAGI. The junction had 6 bases not matched to a gene; V was cut back by 0 bases and J by 6 bases. The CDR3 DNA sequence: TGTGCCAGCAGTTACTCGAGACTAGCGGGAGAGGTCAATGAGCAGTTCTTC. It codes for CASSYSRLAGEVNEQFF.

This clonotype was detected ten times or more. J is TRBJ2-7 and V is TRBV6-5; no reliable D call. CDR1 and CDR2 from the germline V gene are MNHEY and SVGAGI. V lost 0 bases, J lost 1 base, and 13 bases lay in between. CDR3 length equals 16 residues. The DNA for the CDR3 is TGTGCCAGCAGTTACTCGATGGCGGCAACTTCCTACGAGCAGTACTTC. Translation gives CASSYSMAATSYEQYF.

This clonotype showed up many times. CDR3 sequence: CASSSRQGINSPLHF. DNA of the CDR3: TGTGCCAGCAGCTCCCGACAAGGAATTAATTCACCCCTCCACTTT. The rearrangement uses TRBV7-2 and TRBJ1-6; D call uncertain. Trimming took 4 bases from V and 6 from J, leaving 13 bases between them. The CDR3 has 15 residues. Germline V lookup: CDR1 SGHTA, CDR2 FQGNSA.

This clonotype was seen many times. V usage is TRBV7-2 and J usage is TRBJ1-2, with a tentative D call TRBD1 (5 bases). V lost 0 bases and J lost 8, with 13 bases in between. Germline CDR1 is SGHTA and CDR2 is FQGNSA. The CDR3 sequence is 14 residues long. CDR3 loop: CASSLAWAGQGYTF. DNA of the CDR3: TGTGCCAGCAGCTTAGCCTGGGCAGGGCAAGGCTACACCTTC. Based on the CDR3 plus reference TRBV7-2 and TRBJ1-2, the full variable domain is GAGVSQSPSNKVTEKGKDVELRCDPISGHTALYWYRQSLGQGLEFLIYFQGNSAPDKSGLPSDRFSAERTGGSVSTLTIQRTQQEDSAVYLCASSLAWAGQGYTFGSGTRLTVV.

At least ten counts were recorded for this clonotype. This rearrangement joins TRBV27 to TRBJ1-6, with TRBD1 as a possible D gene (5 bases). V lost 7 bases and J 7 bases, leaving 17 bases between the germline ends. This CDR3 region has 15 residues. In germline, CDR1 is MNHEY, CDR2 SMNVEV (reference sequence). The CDR3 sequence: CASTARRVGNSPLHF. The CDR3 DNA reads TGTGCCAGCACCGCCCGCAGGGTAGGAAATTCACCCCTCCACTTT.

The sample holds many counts of this clonotype. The rearrangement links TRBV28 to TRBJ2-1, with D perhaps TRBD1 or TRBD2 (5 bases each). The CDR3 is made up of 15 amino acids. Germline loops: CDR1 MDHEN, CDR2 SYDVKM. V dropped 4 bases and J dropped 9 bases, with 19 bases sitting between them. In DNA form, the CDR3 reads TGTGCCAGCAGTTCCGGGACCTCCCGTTCCGGTGAGCAGTTCTTC. It yields the protein CASSSGTSRSGEQFF.

The chain is built from TRBV27 and TRBJ1-6, with D perhaps TRBD1 (5 bases). Trimming shortened V by 8 bases and J by 5 bases, and 13 bases separated the two germline ends. CDR1 is MNHEY and CDR2 is SMNVEV in the germline V gene (reference sequence). The CDR3 runs to 14 residues. The CDR3 spells CASFSGLNNSPLHF. CDR3 sequence (DNA): TGTGCCAGCTTCTCAGGGCTCAATAATTCACCCCTCCACTTT.

In this sample, this clonotype turned up many times. The chain carries TRBV20-1 and TRBJ1-1; TRBD1 is a possible D gene (6 bases). This CDR3 has 13 amino acids. Trimming took off 6 bases at V and 0 bases at J, with 11 bases between the two ends. Germline lookup yields CDR1 DFQATT and CDR2 SNEGSKA (reference sequence). CDR3 protein: CSAIDRMNTEAFF. The CDR3 DNA reads TGCAGTGCCATAGACAGGATGAACACTGAAGCTTTCTTT.